One sample yielded the 26 T cell receptor beta chains listed below, sequenced in a study of CD8 T cells in ankylosing spondylitis. TCRdb passed the 5' RACE reads through MiXCR, listing each CDR3 protein once. The sample lists some 54,000 distinct CDR3 sequences, approximately 7% occurring once. Sample: blood, either unsorted or a sorted T cell fraction (not recorded which). The receptors stem from a female donor with ankylosing spondylitis or in good health (not recorded which).

This clonotype has more than one count but fewer than ten. This rearrangement joins TRBV18 to TRBJ2-7; D remains unclear. Trimming took 4 bases from V and 1 from J, leaving 8 bases between them. The CDR3 length is 13 residues. The V gene's germline CDR1 is KGHSH and CDR2 LQKENI. As DNA, the CDR3 is TGTGCCAGCTCACGTTCCGCATCCTACGAGCAGTACTTC. It is translated as CASSRSASYEQYF.

At least ten counts were recorded for this clonotype. This chain connects TRBV12-3 or TRBV12-4 to TRBJ2-3; D is undetermined. Trimming cost V 8 bases and J 0 bases, with 27 bases left between them. The CDR3 runs to 19 residues. The CDR3 loop is CASCSPPPWTHASTDTQYF. CDR3 bases: TGTGCCAGCTGTTCCCCTCCACCCTGGACGCACGCTAGCACAGATACGCAGTATTTT.

The V gene is TRBV28, the J gene TRBJ1-2; D gene ambiguous. This CDR3 spans 12 amino acids. Trimming shortened V by 6 bases and J by 3 bases, and 8 bases separated the two germline ends. The germline CDR1 and CDR2 sequences are MDHEN and SYDVKM. For the CDR3, the DNA is TGTGCCAGCAGCGCCTTGGACTATGGCTACACCTTC. This translates into CASSALDYGYTF.

This clonotype was observed at least ten times. The CDR3 DNA reads as TGTGCCAGCAGCTCCTGGACAGGGGGCAAGGGAGGGGAGCAGTACTTC. Residues: CASSSWTGGKGGEQYF. The genes are TRBV9 and TRBJ2-7; TRBD1 matches 11 bases. The CDR3 has 16 residues. V dropped 4 bases and J dropped 7; count of bases not matched to a gene: 13. Germline loops: CDR1 SGDLS, CDR2 YYNGEE.

This clonotype was observed many times. The chain carries TRBV4-3 and TRBJ1-1; possibly TRBD1 for D (6 bases). Germline assignment: CDR1 LGHNA and CDR2 YSLEER. The CDR3 loop spans 16 amino acids. V gave up 0 bases and J gave up 5 bases, with 16 bases separating them. The CDR3 region is CASSQERGRGGTEAFF. CDR3 in DNA: TGCGCCAGCAGCCAAGAACGGGGGCGAGGGGGTACTGAAGCTTTCTTT.

The table lists this clonotype with many counts. The chain joins TRBV7-8 to TRBJ2-5; a weak D match, TRBD2 (5 bases). The CDR3 is made up of 15 amino acids. The V gene's germline CDR1 is SGHVS and CDR2 FQNEAQ. Trimming cost V 1 base and J 3 bases, with 12 bases left between them. The CDR3 bases are TGTGCCAGCAGCTTAGGCGTCGTTAGCGAAGAGACCCAGTACTTC. Translating it yields CASSLGVVSEETQYF.

This clonotype was counted at least ten times. The chain links TRBV12-5 to TRBJ2-2, with TRBD2 matching over 8 bases. The J segment lost 3 bases and the V segment lost 9 bases, leaving 3 bases of the junction unmatched. The CDR3 is 13 amino acids. CDR1 LGHNT and CDR2 FRNRAP come from the germline V gene. The CDR3 region is CASGGAHTGELFF. The CDR3 DNA sequence: TGTGCTAGCGGGGGGGCCCACACCGGGGAGCTGTTTTTT.

This clonotype has ten or more counts. V and J are TRBV6-2 or TRBV6-3 and TRBJ2-1; D is possibly TRBD1 (5 bases). The CDR3 loop spans 15 amino acids. V shed 5 bases and J shed 0 bases, with 11 bases lying between them. The germline V gene encodes CDR1 MNHEY and CDR2 SVGEGT. The CDR3 DNA reads TGTGCCAGCAGTCAAGGACACAACTCCTACAATGAGCAGTTCTTC. Translating it yields CASSQGHNSYNEQFF.

This clonotype has a count of ten or more. This chain links TRBV27 with TRBJ1-1; a weak D match, TRBD1 (5 bases). CDR3 size: 15 residues. Trimming took 3 bases from V and 1 from J, leaving 12 bases between them. Germline CDR1 MNHEY, CDR2 SMNVEV (reference sequence). The CDR3 region is CASSFKSQGNTEAFF. The CDR3 DNA reads as TGTGCCAGCAGTTTCAAATCCCAGGGGAACACTGAAGCTTTCTTT.

This clonotype has a count of ten or more. CDR3 coding DNA: TGTGCCAGCAGTGAACCCTCCGGGACAGGGGGCTACAATGAGCAGTTCTTC. This codes for CASSEPSGTGGYNEQFF. This chain joins TRBV6-1 and TRBJ2-1; 11 bases are shared with TRBD1. Losses at the gene ends were 2 bases for V and 3 bases for J; bases not matched to a gene: 6. The CDR3 runs to 17 residues. Germline lookup yields CDR1 MNHNS and CDR2 SASEGT.

This clonotype was picked up many times. The CDR3 bases are TGTGCCAGCTCACGGCATCGGGGGGGCGGTTCGGAGACCCAGTACTTC. As protein: CASSRHRGGGSETQYF. The chain joins TRBV18 to TRBJ2-5; TRBD2 matches at 8 bases. Germline CDR1 is KGHSH and CDR2 is LQKENI. Unmatched junction bases numbered 12, after V lost 4 bases and J lost 5 bases. CDR3 length equals 16 residues.

This clonotype was counted a few times. The chain employs TRBV5-6 and TRBJ2-1; maybe TRBD2 (6 bases). The V end lost 3 bases, the J end lost 7 bases, and 17 bases lay between the germline ends. CDR3 size: 15 residues. Germline loops: CDR1 SGHDT, CDR2 YYEEEE. This chain's CDR3 is CASSSTRAGWNEQFF. CDR3 bases: TGTGCCAGCAGCTCGACTAGAGCGGGTTGGAATGAGCAGTTCTTC.

There are many counts of this clonotype. The chain is built from TRBV5-1 and TRBJ2-3; TRBD2 matches at 8 bases. J gave up 1 base and V 1 base, and 11 bases lay outside the gene matches. Germline values: CDR1 SGHRS, CDR2 YFSETQ. The CDR3 spans 18 residues. The DNA for the CDR3 is TGCGCCAGCAGCTTGAGATCCTTAGCGGGGTTACGCACAGATACGCAGTATTTT. Translation gives CASSLRSLAGLRTDTQYF.

In its sample, this clonotype was seen many times. The chain recombines TRBV10-3 with TRBJ1-5; a possible D gene is TRBD1 (5 bases). This CDR3 contains 14 residues. V shed 0 bases and J shed 5 bases, with 8 bases lying between them. Germline CDR1 ENHRY, CDR2 SYGVKD. This CDR3 reads CAISESQGDQPQHF. CDR3 DNA sequence: TGTGCCATCAGTGAGTCGCAGGGAGATCAGCCCCAGCATTTT.

This clonotype was observed many times. V gene TRBV3-1 combines with J gene TRBJ2-5; no clear D. This CDR3 is 16 amino acids long. Looked up from germline, CDR1 is LGHDT and CDR2 is YNNKEL (reference sequence). Trimming pared 5 bases from V and 4 bases from J, leaving 20 bases between. The CDR3 region has the DNA TGTGCCAGCAGCACCCTTGCGAGAGTATTCGGAGAGACCCAGTACTTC. Translating gives CASSTLARVFGETQYF.

This clonotype was picked up many times. CDR3 sequence: CASSAQGYEQYF. CDR3 in DNA: TGTGCCAGCAGTGCACAGGGATACGAGCAGTACTTC. The chain links TRBV12-3 or TRBV12-4 to TRBJ2-7; D is perhaps TRBD1 (6 bases). The length of the CDR3 is 12 residues. V dropped 5 bases and J dropped 4 bases, with 9 bases sitting between them.

This clonotype has a count of ten or more. The chain couples TRBV28 to TRBJ1-3; D is uncertain. Per the germline V gene, CDR1 is MDHEN and CDR2 is SYDVKM. Trimming left V 7 bases short and J 0 bases short, with 13 bases between. The CDR3 runs to 15 residues. CDR3 coding DNA: TGTGCCAGCACTTCTGAGGCGTACTCTGGAAACACCATATATTTT. It encodes CASTSEAYSGNTIYF.

This clonotype was recorded at least ten times. The chain combines TRBV29-1 with TRBJ1-2; the D gene is possibly TRBD1 (5 bases). Trimming left V 4 bases short and J 5 bases short, with 17 bases between. The CDR3 totals 14 residues. From germline, CDR1 is SQVTM and CDR2 ANQGSEA. This CDR3 reads CSVGFSSGGYGYTF. The CDR3 DNA sequence: TGCAGCGTTGGCTTTTCTTCGGGGGGGTATGGCTACACCTTC.

This clonotype was seen ten or more times. The chain has TRBV7-6 and TRBJ2-1; the D is unclear. The CDR3 has 17 amino acids. Trimming removed 1 base at V and 0 bases at J, with 13 bases between. Per germline, CDR1 SGHVS and CDR2 FNYEAQ. CDR3 coding DNA: TGTGCCAGCAGCTTAGGCATTCCCGGCAGCTCCTACAATGAGCAGTTCTTC. This encodes CASSLGIPGSSYNEQFF.

This clonotype came up many times. V is TRBV5-1 and J is TRBJ2-3, with 7 bases that match TRBD2. With 0 bases clipped from V and 1 base from J, the junction kept 2 bases outside the gene matches. This CDR3 has 15 amino acids. Germline assignment: CDR1 SGHRS and CDR2 YFSETQ. CDR3 bases: TGCGCCAGCAGCTTGGATCGGGGGGGCACAGATACGCAGTATTTT. It specifies CASSLDRGGTDTQYF.

The genes are TRBV20-1 and TRBJ2-7; 7 bases are a match to TRBD1. Germline CDR1 reads DFQATT; CDR2 reads SNEGSKA (reference sequence). V lost 6 bases, J lost 6 bases, and 5 bases stayed unmatched. The CDR3 is made up of 11 amino acids. DNA of the CDR3: TGCAGTGCAGAGACAGGGAGCGAGCAGTACTTC. As protein: CSAETGSEQYF.

This clonotype has ten or more counts. The genes are TRBV7-6 and TRBJ1-1, with D maybe TRBD1 (5 bases). V lost 2 bases and J 10 bases, leaving 20 bases between the germline ends. CDR1 and CDR2 from the germline V gene are SGHVS and FNYEAQ. The CDR3 is 15 residues long. The CDR3 DNA reads as TGTGCCAGCAGCTTAAGCCAGGGTTTAGAGGGAAGAGCTTTCTTT. This gives the protein CASSLSQGLEGRAFF. The whole variable domain, filled in from reference TRBV7-6 and TRBJ1-1, reads GAGVSQSPRYKVTKRGQDVALRCDPISGHVSLYWYRQALGQGPEFLTYFNYEAQQDKSGLPNDRFSAERPEGSISTLTIQRTEQRDSAMYRCASSLSQGLEGRAFFGQGTRLTVV.

This clonotype occurred a few times. The J gene is TRBJ2-3, the V gene TRBV7-2; 9 bases are a match to TRBD2. Germline V lookup: CDR1 SGHTA, CDR2 FQGNSA. Trimming removed 4 bases from V and 4 bases from J; junction bases left unmatched: 9. This CDR3 has 16 residues. CDR3 amino acids: CASSSIAGGPSDTQYF. The CDR3, as DNA: TGTGCCAGCAGCTCCATCGCGGGGGGGCCGTCAGATACGCAGTATTTT.

This clonotype appeared many times. The chain is built from TRBV13 and TRBJ2-6; the match to TRBD1 covers 7 bases. The CDR3 consists of 16 residues. Trimming took 5 bases from V and 1 from J; bases not matched to a gene: 5. Per germline, CDR1 PRHDT and CDR2 FYEKMQ (reference sequence). The CDR3 loop reads CASSPGQPSGANVLTF. The CDR3 DNA is TGTGCCAGCAGCCCGGGACAGCCTTCTGGGGCCAACGTCCTGACTTTC.

This clonotype was detected many times. This chain joins TRBV12-3 or TRBV12-4 and TRBJ1-3, with unresolved D. The CDR3 loop spans 16 amino acids. V was cut by 2 bases and J by 0 bases, with 11 bases left in between. The DNA of the CDR3 is TGTGCCAGCAGTTTAAATCACTACAACTCTGGAAACACCATATATTTT. Translated: CASSLNHYNSGNTIYF.

This clonotype was found a few times. J is TRBJ1-1 and V is TRBV6-5; D might be TRBD1 (5 bases). Germline V gives CDR1 MNHEY, CDR2 SVGAGI. CDR3 size: 15 residues. V was trimmed by 1 base and J by 0 bases, leaving 9 bases between them. CDR3 region: CASSYWGGLNTEAFF. In DNA, the CDR3 is TGTGCCAGCAGTTACTGGGGCGGACTGAACACTGAAGCTTTCTTT.